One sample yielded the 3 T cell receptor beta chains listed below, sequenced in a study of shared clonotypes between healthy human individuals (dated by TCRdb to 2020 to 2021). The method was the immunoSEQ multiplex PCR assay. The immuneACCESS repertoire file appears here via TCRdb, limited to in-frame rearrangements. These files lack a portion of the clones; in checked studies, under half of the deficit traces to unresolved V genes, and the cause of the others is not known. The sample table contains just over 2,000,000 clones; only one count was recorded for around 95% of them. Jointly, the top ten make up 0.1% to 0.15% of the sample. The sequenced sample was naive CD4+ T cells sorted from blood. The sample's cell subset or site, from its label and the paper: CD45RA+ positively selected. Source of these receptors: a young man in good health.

The CDR3 protein is CASGRGPRDTIYF. In nucleotides, the CDR3 is TGTGCCAGCGGGCGGGGACCTCGGGACACCATATATTTT. This sequence joins TRBV6-5 and TRBJ1-3; the D gene is possibly TRBD1 (5 bases). The length of the CDR3 is 13 residues. Between the trimmed V and J ends, which lost 8 bases and 8 bases, there was a span of 16 bases. The germline CDR1 and CDR2 sequences are MNHEY and SVGAGI.

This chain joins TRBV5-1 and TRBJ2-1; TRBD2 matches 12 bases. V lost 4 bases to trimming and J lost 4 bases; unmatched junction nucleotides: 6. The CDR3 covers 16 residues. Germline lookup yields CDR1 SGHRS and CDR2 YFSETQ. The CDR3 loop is CASSTTTSGGYNEQFF. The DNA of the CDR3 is TGCGCCAGCAGCACGACGACTAGCGGGGGATACAATGAGCAGTTCTTC.

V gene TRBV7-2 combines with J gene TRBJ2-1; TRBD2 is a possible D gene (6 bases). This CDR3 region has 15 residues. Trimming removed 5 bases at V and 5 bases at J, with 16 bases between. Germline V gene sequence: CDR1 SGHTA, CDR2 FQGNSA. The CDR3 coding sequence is TGTGCCAGCAGCGCACCGGGACTCCCCAACAATGAGCAGTTCTTC. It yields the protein CASSAPGLPNNEQFF.